These T cell receptor beta chains were read from a single sample in a study of cytomegalovirus exposure and HLA in healthy donors. Profiling relied on immunoSEQ multiplex PCR, and the TCRdb table lists in-frame clones only, not all of them. The data show 150,000 to 200,000 clones, around nine tenths seen once. The source material was PBMCs. The receptors were gathered from a man in his late teens or twenties in good health and CMV-seropositive. Each CDR3 is given with its conserved first and last residue. The order of the fields is V gene, J gene, clone size, D gene, CDR3 DNA, CDR3 protein. A D gene is named only where the DNA matches it firmly. Clone size, where shown, is once, few, many, or a class for clones that have expanded.

V: TRBV10-3
J: TRBJ2-3
size: .
D: TRBD2
DNA: TGTGCCATTCCCAAGGGCCCCGCTGGCGGGGGTTCCACAGATACGCAGTATTTT
CDR3: CAIPKGPAGGGSTDTQYF

V: TRBV5-1
J: TRBJ2-2
size: once
D: TRBD1
DNA: TGCGCCAGCAGCTTTGGGACAGGGGCGGCCGGGGAGCTGTTTTTT
CDR3: CASSFGTGAAGELFF

V: TRBV7-9
J: TRBJ2-7
size: .
D: .
DNA: TGTGCCAGCAACCGAGACGGGGACTACGAGCAGTACTTC
CDR3: CASNRDGDYEQYF

V: TRBV7-9
J: TRBJ2-7
size: .
D: .
DNA: TGTGCCAGCAGTCAATCCCGGGAGAGATACGAGCAGTACTTC
CDR3: CASSQSRERYEQYF

V: TRBV21-1
J: TRBJ1-1
size: .
D: .
DNA: TGTGCCAGCAGCAATGAAGTCAGATTGAACACTGAAGCTTTCTTT
CDR3: CASSNEVRLNTEAFF

V: TRBV6-5
J: TRBJ1-6
size: .
D: .
DNA: TGTGCCAGCAGTTACTCCGGGGGAGGCAATTCACCCCTCCACTTT
CDR3: CASSYSGGGNSPLHF

V: TRBV19
J: TRBJ1-6
size: .
D: .
DNA: TGTGCCAGTAGCCGAGCCTACTCACCCCTCCACTTT
CDR3: CASSRAYSPLHF

V: TRBV13
J: TRBJ2-1
size: .
D: .
DNA: TGTGCCAGCAGCGCCTTGGGGGGCAATGAGCAGTTCTTC
CDR3: CASSALGGNEQFF

V: TRBV29-1
J: TRBJ1-4
size: .
D: .
DNA: TGCAGCGCCCGAGTAGGGGGTGAAAAACTGTTTTTT
CDR3: CSARVGGEKLFF

V: TRBV9
J: TRBJ2-3
size: .
D: .
DNA: TGTGCCAGCAGCGTATGGGCGGGGGCCAGCACAGATACGCAGTATTTT
CDR3: CASSVWAGASTDTQYF

V: TRBV28
J: TRBJ2-3
size: .
D: .
DNA: TGTGCCACCACTAGCAACACAGATACGCAGTATTTT
CDR3: CATTSNTDTQYF

V: TRBV20-1
J: TRBJ1-1
size: .
D: .
DNA: TGCAGTGCTCCCCTGGCCACTGAAGCTTTCTTT
CDR3: CSAPLATEAFF

V: TRBV29-1
J: TRBJ1-2
size: .
D: TRBD1
DNA: TGCAGCGTGGGGACAGGGAACTTTGGCTACACCTTC
CDR3: CSVGTGNFGYTF

V: TRBV5-1
J: TRBJ2-1
size: .
D: TRBD1
DNA: TGCGCCAGCAGCAATGGACAGGGGGCAATCTACAATGAGCAGTTCTTC
CDR3: CASSNGQGAIYNEQFF

V: TRBV18
J: TRBJ1-4
size: once
D: .
DNA: TGTGCCAGCTCAACTGGGACAAGGGTTGAAAAACTGTTTTTT
CDR3: CASSTGTRVEKLFF

V: TRBV11-2
J: TRBJ2-1
size: .
D: TRBD1
DNA: TGTGCCAGCAGCTTAGATGGACAGGGTTATTTAGGGTTCTTC
CDR3: CASSLDGQGYLGFF

V: TRBV30
J: TRBJ2-7
size: .
D: TRBD1
DNA: TGTGCCTGGGCGACAGGGGTCTACGAGCAGTACTTC
CDR3: CAWATGVYEQYF

V: TRBV6-6
J: TRBJ2-7
size: .
D: .
DNA: TGTGCCAGCAGTACCCGGGACTTTTGGACGCACGAGCAGTACTTC
CDR3: CASSTRDFWTHEQYF

V: TRBV28
J: TRBJ2-6
size: .
D: TRBD2
DNA: TGTGCCAGCGTACCGGGGGGTTTATCTGGGGCCAACGTCCTGACTTTC
CDR3: CASVPGGLSGANVLTF

V: TRBV14
J: TRBJ2-1
size: .
D: TRBD2
DNA: TGTGCCAGCAGCCAAGCGACTAGCGGATACAATGAGCAGTTCTTC
CDR3: CASSQATSGYNEQFF